This T cell receptor (beta chain) was recorded in a study of monozygotic twins with inflammatory bowel disease. Regarding the study as a whole: Patient repertoire variability may have increased through differing immunosuppressive treatments.

Details on this clonotype: The antigen remains undetermined.

The CDR3 runs 14 residues. The germline CDR1 and CDR2 sequences are SGHDT and YYEEEE. Reanalyzing the 5' RACE reads, TCRdb keeps one entry per CDR3 protein, without DNA. In all, the sample yields 300,000 to 400,000 distinct CDR3 sequences. The sequenced material came from blood. This sequence originates from a human donor with ulcerative colitis or Crohn's disease, or a healthy co-twin of an affected twin (not recorded which). The chain links TRBV5-6 to TRBJ2-5; TCRdb calls TRBD2, which cannot be checked without DNA. The CDR3 is CASSGGTSEETQYF.